This T cell receptor beta chain was found in a study of blood T cell repertoires in COVID-19. For the study at large: From the United States, Italy and Spain came samples of acute and convalescent COVID-19. From T cells, B-cell-depleted T cells, or PBMCs came the material, which was cDNA or gDNA.

Original analysis: For nucleated cells, counts were estimated from reference gene primer amplification. Profiled with immunoSEQ multiplex PCR; TCRdb holds only in-frame clones, not every one. That table is the source of V, J and clone size, and D and trimming were worked out from the DNA. The table has approximately 190,000 clones, 80% to 90% seen once; the top ten hold approximately 5%. The CDR3 length is 16 residues. V trimming: 2 bases; J trimming: 5 bases; junction bases outside the gene matches: 8. Germline V lookup: CDR1 KGHSH, CDR2 LQKENI. The genes are TRBV18 and TRBJ1-1; 10 bases are a match to TRBD1. Sample: peripheral blood. This clonotype was sampled from a woman aged 70-85 years with active or convalescent COVID-19. CDR3 region: CASSPGRGTGETEAFF. The CDR3 region has the DNA TGTGCCAGCTCACCAGGCCGGGGGACAGGGGAGACTGAAGCTTTCTTT.